The source of this TCR beta chain is a study of cytomegalovirus exposure and HLA in healthy donors. Whole-study context: Early released data had about 80 million unique TCRs, all coming from HLA-typed donors.

To note about this clone: The antigen is not known. This likely came from a read error, as a far larger clone is one base away. Other DNA sequences within the sample encode an identical CDR3.

Use of 60 Vbeta and 13 Jbeta primers characterized the PCR. Clones were read by immunoSEQ multiplex PCR, and TCRdb kept only the in-frame ones, dropping some. Here the sample spans approximately 130,000 clones, 77% being singletons. Germline V gene lookup returns CDR1 SGHDT and CDR2 YYEEEE. The CDR3 length is 17 residues. The study's findings and limits: Presence/absence comparisons presumed near-even sequencing depth among donors. In a later analysis, the majority of CMV-associated beta chains seemingly showed HLA restriction.

The sequence came from a man aged 18 to 30 in good health and CMV-seropositive. The material sequenced was PBMCs. The chain uses TRBV5-6 and TRBJ2-3; 7 nucleotides line up with TRBD2. CDR3 sequence: CASSKGLPTSSTDTQYF. For the CDR3, the DNA is TGTGCCAGCAGCAAGGGACTACCTACATCTAGCACAGACACGCAGTATTTT.